This TCR beta chain was obtained from a study of CD8 T cells in Susac syndrome. Sequencing of TCR beta was performed on blood CD8+ T cells and on blood CD4+ T cells. It was negative isolation that provided the CD8+ and CD4+ T cells, whereas TEMRA cells were enriched by FACS. CDR3 length equals 16 residues. V lost 2 bases, J lost 4 bases, and 8 bases stayed unmatched. The germline CDR1 and CDR2 sequences are MNHEY and SVGAGI. Study-wide findings and caveats: In its TCR sequencing and HLA analysis, the study acknowledged that the number of individuals was relatively small.

Details on this clonotype: Antigen unknown.

Random hexamers were used to reverse transcribe an amount of about 0.5 to 1 ug RNA. By means of immunoSEQ multiplex PCR, TCR beta CDR3 spanning 54 Vbeta and 13 Jbeta underwent amplification. TCRdb fed the immunoSEQ multiplex PCR reads into MiXCR, producing one record per CDR3 protein. The sample has roughly 130,000 distinct CDR3 sequences, about 95% seen once. The receptor comes from a human donor in good health. The gene calls are TRBV6-5 and TRBJ1-2, with TRBD1 identical over 9 bases. The source material was CD4+ T cells from PBMCs. The CDR3 DNA reads TGTGCCAGCAGTTACGGGCCATGGGGACAGGGCTATGGCTACACCTTC. Amino acid sequence: CASSYGPWGQGYGYTF.